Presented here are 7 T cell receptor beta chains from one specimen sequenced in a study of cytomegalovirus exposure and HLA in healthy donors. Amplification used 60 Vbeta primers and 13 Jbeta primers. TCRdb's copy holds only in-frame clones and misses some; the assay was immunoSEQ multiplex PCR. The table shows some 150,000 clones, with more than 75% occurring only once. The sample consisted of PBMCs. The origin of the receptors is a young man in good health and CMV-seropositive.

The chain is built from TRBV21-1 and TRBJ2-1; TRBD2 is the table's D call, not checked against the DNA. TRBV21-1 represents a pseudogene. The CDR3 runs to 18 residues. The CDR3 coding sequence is TGTGCCAGCAGCAAAGTAGGGCTAGCGGGAGGCCCCACCAATGAGCAGTTCTTC. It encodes CASSKVGLAGGPTNEQFF.

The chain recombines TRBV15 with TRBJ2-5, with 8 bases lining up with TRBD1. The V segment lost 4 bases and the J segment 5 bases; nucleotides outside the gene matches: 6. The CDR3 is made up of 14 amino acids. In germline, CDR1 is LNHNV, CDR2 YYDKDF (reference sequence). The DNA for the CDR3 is TGTGCCACCAGCACTACGACAGGGGAGGAGACCCAGTACTTC. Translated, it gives CATSTTTGEETQYF.

Here the CDR3 DNA reads TGTGCCATCAGTCCGGGACAGGACTATGGCTACACCTTC. This sequence encodes CAISPGQDYGYTF. V is TRBV10-3 and J is TRBJ1-2, with 8 bases aligning to TRBD1. Trimming took 5 bases from V and 3 from J; bases not matched to a gene: 2. Germline CDR1 ENHRY, CDR2 SYGVKD. The CDR3 has 13 residues.

The chain's CDR3 is CASGKLHLANVETQYF. The CDR3 coding sequence is TGTGCCAGCGGTAAACTACACCTGGCTAATGTGGAGACCCAGTACTTC. V is TRBV2 and J is TRBJ2-5, with D hard to call. From germline, CDR1 is SNHLY and CDR2 FYNNEI. The CDR3 length is 16 residues. Trimming took off 8 bases at V and 5 bases at J, with 24 bases between the two ends.

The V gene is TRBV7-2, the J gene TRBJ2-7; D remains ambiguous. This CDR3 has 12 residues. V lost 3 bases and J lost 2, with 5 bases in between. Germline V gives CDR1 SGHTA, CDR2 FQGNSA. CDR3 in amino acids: CASSLEPYEQYF. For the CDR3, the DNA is TGTGCCAGCAGCTTGGAGCCCTACGAGCAGTACTTC. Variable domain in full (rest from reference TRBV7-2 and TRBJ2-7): GAGVSQSPSNKVTEKGKDVELRCDPISGHTALYWYRQSLGQGLEFLIYFQGNSAPDKSGLPSDRFSAERTGGSVSTLTIQRTQQEDSAVYLCASSLEPYEQYFGPGTRLTVT.

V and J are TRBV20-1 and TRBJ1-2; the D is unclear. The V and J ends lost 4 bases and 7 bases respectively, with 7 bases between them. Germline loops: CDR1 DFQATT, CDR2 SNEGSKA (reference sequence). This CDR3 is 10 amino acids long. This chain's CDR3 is CSATDSGYTF. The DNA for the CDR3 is TGCAGTGCTACTGATAGTGGCTACACCTTC.

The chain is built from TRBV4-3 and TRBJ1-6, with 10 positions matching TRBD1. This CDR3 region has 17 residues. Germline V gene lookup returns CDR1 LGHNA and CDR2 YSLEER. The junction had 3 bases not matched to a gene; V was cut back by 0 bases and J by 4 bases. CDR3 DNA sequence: TGCGCCAGCAGCCAAGACCGGACAGGGGGATATAATTCACCCCTCCACTTT. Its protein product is CASSQDRTGGYNSPLHF.